The 16 T cell receptor beta chains presented below share a single source sample, sequenced in a study of blood T cell repertoires in COVID-19. Generated by immunoSEQ multiplex PCR, the TCRdb table keeps only in-frame clones and is missing some. The sample lists some 32,000 clones; around nine tenths were seen once. The sample comprised peripheral blood. The receptors here all came from a man in his sixties with active COVID-19.

This clone was found a few times. V is TRBV11-2 and J is TRBJ2-6, with 7 bases lining up with TRBD2. V was clipped by 5 bases and J by 0 bases; unmatched bases: 13. Germline V gene data show CDR1 as SGHAT and CDR2 as FQNNGV. The CDR3 totals 19 residues. In DNA, the CDR3 is TGTGCCAGCAGCCCACGTTCGCGGGGGTTGATCTCTGGGGCCAACGTCCTGACTTTC. Its protein is CASSPRSRGLISGANVLTF.

The CDR3 nucleotides are TGTGCCAGCAGCCCCCGATCCGGAGGAGGAAACACCATATATTTT. Translating gives CASSPRSGGGNTIYF. V gene TRBV3-1 (or the pseudogene TRBV3-2) combines with J gene TRBJ1-3; no clear D gene. V was trimmed by 4 bases and J by 4 bases, leaving 14 bases between them. The CDR3 runs 15 residues. Germline V gene data show CDR1 as LGHDT and CDR2 as YNNKEL (reference sequence).

This clone was found once. The gene calls are TRBV11-2 and TRBJ2-7; 7 nucleotides agree with TRBD2. The CDR3 extends over 14 amino acids. The germline V gene encodes CDR1 SGHAT and CDR2 FQNNGV. Trimming removed 5 bases from V and 2 bases from J; junction bases left unmatched: 6. CDR3 region: CASSVSGQAYEQYF. The DNA for the CDR3 is TGTGCCAGCAGCGTTAGCGGGCAAGCCTACGAGCAGTACTTC.

This clone was counted only a few times. The chain recombines TRBV5-6 with TRBJ1-2; TRBD1 might be the D (6 bases). Trimming took 4 bases from V and 4 from J, leaving 17 bases between them. Germline values: CDR1 SGHDT, CDR2 YYEEEE. The CDR3 is 15 amino acids. CDR3 loop: CASSEAGGRVYGYTF. The CDR3, as DNA: TGTGCCAGCAGCGAGGCGGGGGGGCGCGTCTATGGCTACACCTTC.

The gene calls are TRBV11-1 and TRBJ1-2; perhaps TRBD1 as D (6 bases). The length of the CDR3 is 15 residues. The germline V gene has CDR1 SGHAT and CDR2 FQDESV (reference sequence). Deletions cut 5 bases from V and 0 bases from J, with 13 bases between. CDR3 region: CASSRNREANYGYTF. Here the CDR3 DNA reads TGTGCCAGCAGCCGTAACAGGGAAGCTAACTATGGCTACACCTTC.

The chain combines TRBV19 with TRBJ2-5, with D maybe TRBD2 (6 bases). V shed 3 bases and J shed 5 bases, with 13 bases lying between them. CDR1 LNHDA and CDR2 SQIVND come from the germline V gene (reference sequence). This CDR3 is 14 amino acids long. The CDR3 reads CASSITGLGETQYF. CDR3 coding DNA: TGTGCCAGTAGTATCACGGGACTGGGCGAGACCCAGTACTTC.

The rearrangement uses TRBV6-2 or TRBV6-3 and TRBJ2-7; 7 nucleotides agree with TRBD2. Trimming at V came to 6 bases and at J to 3 bases, leaving 8 bases not matched to a gene. The CDR3 length is 14 residues. Germline V lookup: CDR1 MNHEY, CDR2 SVGEGT. For the CDR3, the DNA is TGTGCCAGCAGCCCCAGTGGCGGGAGCTACGAGCAGTACTTC. Its translation: CASSPSGGSYEQYF.

The chain links TRBV7-6 to TRBJ2-3, with TRBD2 matching 7 bases. The V segment lost 5 bases and the J segment 0 bases; nucleotides outside the gene matches: 5. Per germline, CDR1 SGHVS and CDR2 FNYEAQ. The CDR3 is made up of 15 amino acids. CDR3 sequence (DNA): TGTGCCAGCAGCCCGCTAGCGGTGAGCACAGATACGCAGTATTTT. This sequence encodes CASSPLAVSTDTQYF.

The chain is built from TRBV9 and TRBJ2-5; unclear D gene. Trimming cost V 0 bases and J 0 bases, with 9 bases left between them. Looked up from germline, CDR1 is SGDLS and CDR2 is YYNGEE. The CDR3 is 15 residues long. Written as DNA, the CDR3 is TGTGCCAGCAGCGTAGTTGGTGACTACCAAGAGACCCAGTACTTC. It is translated as CASSVVGDYQETQYF.

This clone was observed a few times. The chain joins TRBV20-1 to TRBJ1-6; TRBD1 agrees at 8 bases. The CDR3 length is 15 residues. V was pared by 3 bases and J by 7 bases, with 8 bases of the junction left unmatched. From germline, CDR1 is DFQATT and CDR2 SNEGSKA (reference sequence). CDR3 nucleotide sequence: TGCAGTGCTAGTTTAGGGGGACAGGCAAATTCACCCCTCCACTTT. Translated: CSASLGGQANSPLHF.

This rearrangement joins TRBV19 to TRBJ1-5; D unresolved. The CDR3 consists of 13 residues. CDR1 and CDR2 from the germline V gene are LNHDA and SQIVND (reference sequence). Trimming took off 5 bases at V and 5 bases at J, with 10 bases between the two ends. The CDR3 region is CASSGRWDQPQHF. In DNA form, the CDR3 reads TGTGCCAGTAGTGGCAGGTGGGATCAGCCCCAGCATTTT.

The rearrangement uses TRBV24-1 and TRBJ2-4, with D uncertain. CDR3 length: 13 residues. The V end lost 4 bases, the J end lost 5 bases, and 8 bases lay between the germline ends. Germline CDR1 and CDR2: KGHDR and SFDVKD. As DNA, the CDR3 is TGTGCCACCAGTGACGACACAGAAAACATTCAGTACTTC. Residues: CATSDDTENIQYF.

This clone came up a few times. The rearrangement uses TRBV7-2 and TRBJ2-1; 8 bases agree with TRBD1. The CDR3 is made up of 14 amino acids. Germline CDR1 and CDR2: SGHTA and FQGNSA. The trim removed 8 bases at V and 7 bases at J, leaving 10 bases unmatched. CDR3 amino acids: CASGARGLWNEQFF. The CDR3 DNA reads TGTGCCAGCGGGGCCAGGGGGCTTTGGAATGAGCAGTTCTTC.

V and J are TRBV7-9 and TRBJ1-2; 8 bases are a match to TRBD1. The V and J ends lost 1 base and 7 bases, in that order; junction bases with no gene match: 5. CDR1 is SEHNR, CDR2 FQNEAQ, per germline (reference sequence). This CDR3 spans 14 amino acids. The CDR3, as DNA: TGTGCCAGCAGCTTAGGAGCAGGGGGCGGTGGCTACACCTTC. It specifies CASSLGAGGGGYTF. Looking up the rest from reference TRBV7-9 and TRBJ1-2 gives the full variable domain: DTGVSQNPRHKITKRGQNVTFRCDPISEHNRLYWYRQTLGQGPEFLTYFQNEAQLEKSRLLSDRFSAERPKGSFSTLEIQRTEQGDSAMYLCASSLGAGGGGYTFGSGTRLTVV.

The chain has TRBV9 and TRBJ2-1, with 9 bases that match TRBD2. CDR3 length: 16 amino acids. The germline gives CDR1 SGDLS, CDR2 YYNGEE. Trimming took 3 bases from V and 5 from J; bases not matched to a gene: 9. The CDR3 is CASSARGAGGHNEQFF. The CDR3 nucleotides read TGTGCCAGCAGCGCCAGAGGAGCGGGAGGTCACAATGAGCAGTTCTTC.

This chain joins TRBV24-1 and TRBJ2-3; 8 bases match TRBD1. The CDR3 sequence is 16 residues long. CDR1 is KGHDR and CDR2 is SFDVKD in the germline V gene. With 3 bases clipped from V and 4 bases from J, the junction kept 8 bases outside the gene matches. CDR3 nucleotide sequence: TGTGCCACCAGTGATCGTCCCGGGACAGGACCAGATACGCAGTATTTT. Its translation is CATSDRPGTGPDTQYF.